A single sample is the source of the 14 T cell receptor beta chains below, sequenced in a study of OX40 agonist ivuxolimab in advanced cancers. Here immunoSEQ multiplex PCR was the method, and the copy in TCRdb shows in-frame clones only, minus some. Of around 94,000 clones listed, around 90% are singletons. Specimen: CD4+ or CD8+ T cells sorted from blood, collected in a trial of the OX40 agonist ivuxolimab. These receptors were obtained from an adult with an advanced solid tumor such as melanoma, head and neck, liver or kidney cancer.

This chain connects TRBV4-3 to TRBJ1-2; D not resolved. Looked up from germline, CDR1 is LGHNA and CDR2 is YSLEER. The CDR3 has 14 residues. Trimming stripped 4 bases from V and 6 bases from J, with 15 bases between. CDR3 nucleotides: TGCGCCAGCAGCCCGGTAGACGATTATGATGGCTACACCTTC. As protein: CASSPVDDYDGYTF.

The chain uses TRBV30 and TRBJ1-1; D is unresolved. Per the germline V gene, CDR1 is GTSNPN and CDR2 is SVGIG (reference sequence). Trimming pared 0 bases from V and 7 bases from J, leaving 15 bases between. The CDR3 sequence is 14 residues long. Here the CDR3 DNA reads TGTGCCTGGAGTGTACGTCCGGGTGGCAGTGAAGCTTTCTTT. This sequence encodes CAWSVRPGGSEAFF.

This chain joins TRBV6-1 and TRBJ1-2; no clear D gene. Germline V CDR1 and CDR2: MNHNS, SASEGT. The V gene lost 8 bases and the J gene lost 4 bases, with 11 bases spanning the gap. CDR3 length: 12 amino acids. The CDR3 DNA sequence: TGTGCCAGCGGTCAGGTACGCTATGGCTACACCTTC. It codes for CASGQVRYGYTF.

This clone was seen a single time. V is TRBV7-8 and J is TRBJ2-3; 9 nucleotides agree with TRBD2. Trimming removed 4 bases from V and 1 base from J; junction bases left unmatched: 6. Germline V gene sequence: CDR1 SGHVS, CDR2 FQNEAQ. The length of the CDR3 is 16 residues. The CDR3 DNA is TGTGCCAGCAGCTCTGGAACTAGCGGGCGCACAGATACGCAGTATTTT. It encodes CASSSGTSGRTDTQYF.

The table lists this clone with a count of one. V and J are TRBV14 and TRBJ2-7, with D possibly TRBD2 on 6 matching bases. In germline, CDR1 is SGHDN, CDR2 FVKESK. Trimming took off 1 base at V and 2 bases at J, with 15 bases between the two ends. The length of the CDR3 is 16 residues. CDR3 loop: CASSQVRSLAAYEQYF. CDR3 DNA: TGTGCCAGCAGCCAAGTAAGGTCACTAGCCGCCTACGAGCAGTACTTC.

The chain uses TRBV2 and TRBJ2-7; no clear D gene. The germline V gene has CDR1 SNHLY and CDR2 FYNNEI. The CDR3 contains 11 residues. V gave up 2 bases and J gave up 6 bases, with 5 bases separating them. CDR3 coding DNA: TGTGCCAGCAGTGAAAGTCCCGAGCAGTACTTC. It encodes CASSESPEQYF.

The rearrangement links TRBV6-5 to TRBJ1-4, with unresolved D. The CDR3 is made up of 11 amino acids. Germline values: CDR1 MNHEY, CDR2 SVGAGI. The germline V and J ends were trimmed by 4 bases and 8 bases, with 5 bases remaining between them. The CDR3 DNA reads TGTGCCAGCAGTTCGGAAGAAAAACTGTTTTTT. Its protein is CASSSEEKLFF.

The rearrangement links TRBV29-1 to TRBJ2-1; 10 bases map to TRBD2. The CDR3 is made up of 12 amino acids. With 7 bases clipped from V and 6 bases from J, the junction kept 3 bases outside the gene matches. Germline V CDR1 and CDR2: SQVTM, ANQGSEA. CDR3 in amino acids: CSALAGSNEQFF. The CDR3 DNA reads TGCAGCGCACTAGCGGGAAGCAATGAGCAGTTCTTC.

This clone was counted once. CDR3 bases: TGTGCCACGGGGGTAGAAGCTAACTATGGCTACACCTTC. Protein product: CATGVEANYGYTF. The chain recombines TRBV2 with TRBJ1-2; D might be TRBD1 (5 bases). Germline lookup yields CDR1 SNHLY and CDR2 FYNNEI. The CDR3 is 13 residues long. V lost 10 bases, J lost 0 bases, and 12 bases lay in between.

CDR3 protein: CAWSDPPDRGDGYTF. The CDR3 DNA reads as TGTGCCTGGAGTGACCCCCCGGACAGGGGTGATGGCTACACCTTC. J is TRBJ1-2 and V is TRBV30, with 9 bases lining up with TRBD1. The CDR3 has 15 residues. In germline, CDR1 is GTSNPN, CDR2 SVGIG (reference sequence). V shed 1 base, J shed 6 bases, and the junction held 9 bases outside the gene matches.

The J gene is TRBJ2-1, the V gene TRBV4-1; D remains ambiguous. The V gene lost 1 base and the J gene lost 2 bases, with 12 bases spanning the gap. From germline, CDR1 is MGHRA and CDR2 YSYEKL. The CDR3 is 16 amino acids. The CDR3 nucleotides are TGCGCCAGCAGCCAAGGGCACGGTAATGCCTACAATGAGCAGTTCTTC. The encoded protein is CASSQGHGNAYNEQFF.

This chain uses TRBV9 with TRBJ2-6; 10 nucleotides agree with TRBD1. J lost 0 bases, V lost 0 bases, and 3 bases had no gene match. The CDR3 covers 18 residues. Looked up from germline, CDR1 is SGDLS and CDR2 is YYNGEE. CDR3 protein: CASSVVGQGFSGANVLTF. The CDR3 bases are TGTGCCAGCAGCGTAGTGGGACAGGGGTTCTCTGGGGCCAACGTCCTGACTTTC.

This clone occurred once. In DNA form, the CDR3 reads TGCGCCAGCAGCTTGGTCTGGTCAGAAGAAGCTTTCTTT. Translated, it gives CASSLVWSEEAFF. The V and J genes are TRBV5-1 and TRBJ1-1, with no clear D. V lost 0 bases, J lost 8 bases, and 11 bases lay in between. Germline lookup yields CDR1 SGHRS and CDR2 YFSETQ. The CDR3 has 13 amino acids.

The chain joins TRBV29-1 to TRBJ2-7, with 14 bases that match TRBD2. After removal of 0 bases from V and 7 bases from J, the junction contained 8 bases not matched to a gene. CDR3 length equals 16 residues. CDR1 and CDR2 (germline): SQVTM, ANQGSEA. CDR3 in amino acids: CSVEDQSWTSGREQYF. Here the CDR3 DNA reads TGCAGCGTTGAAGATCAGAGCTGGACTAGCGGGAGGGAGCAGTACTTC.